Listed below are T cell receptor beta chains from one sample, sequenced in a study of T-cell reconstitution after alpha-beta-depleted transplantation in children. Using its own MiXCR run on the PCR reads, TCRdb lists one record per CDR3 protein. Of roughly 490,000 distinct CDR3 sequences in the sample, about an eighth were seen once. Sequenced material: PBMCs, mostly from graft donor cells, taken 180 days after TCRalphabeta/CD19-depleted stem cell transplant. These receptors were obtained from a female patient aged 2-9 years who had a stem cell transplant for aplastic anemia, so the T cells may come from the graft donor. Both conserved end residues are trimmed from each CDR3. A D gene is named only where the DNA matches it firmly.

J: TRBJ1-2
V: TRBV6-2/TRBV6-3
D: NA
CDR3: ASSYFGGNYGYT

J: TRBJ1-1
V: TRBV5-1
D: NA
CDR3: ASSLIGRTTMNTEAF

J: TRBJ2-1
V: TRBV7-3
D: NA
CDR3: ASSAIPDSSYNEQF

J: TRBJ2-2
V: TRBV14
D: NA
CDR3: ASSQERPGRYTGELF

J: TRBJ2-1
V: TRBV10-3
D: NA
CDR3: AISERANLKHEQF

J: TRBJ2-5
V: TRBV10-3
D: NA
CDR3: AISEKRSGYNQETQY

J: TRBJ2-1
V: TRBV6-2/TRBV6-3
D: NA
CDR3: ASSQGRRNEQF

J: TRBJ2-7
V: TRBV7-2
D: NA
CDR3: ASSPSGNEGFEQY

J: TRBJ2-2
V: TRBV15
D: NA
CDR3: ATSLRGGELF

J: TRBJ2-3
V: TRBV11-3
D: TRBD2
CDR3: ASSLRGRATDTQY

J: TRBJ2-1
V: TRBV7-2
D: TRBD2
CDR3: ASSPGGPIRQF

J: TRBJ1-2
V: TRBV27
D: TRBD1
CDR3: ASSHRGGFYGYT

J: TRBJ2-4
V: TRBV7-3
D: NA
CDR3: ASSLSAGGIGAKNIQY

J: TRBJ2-2
V: TRBV6-2/TRBV6-3
D: NA
CDR3: ASSQSTKTTSGELF

J: TRBJ2-1
V: TRBV4-2
D: TRBD2
CDR3: ASSRNGRPDNEQF

J: TRBJ2-1
V: TRBV6-5
D: TRBD2
CDR3: ASSSSTSGSVHEQF

J: TRBJ2-7
V: TRBV7-8
D: NA
CDR3: ASSPGSSVNEQY

J: TRBJ1-5
V: TRBV12-3/TRBV12-4
D: NA
CDR3: ASSSPGESNQPQH

J: TRBJ2-1
V: TRBV20-1
D: NA
CDR3: SARWGWAGNTNEQF

J: TRBJ2-5
V: TRBV9
D: TRBD2
CDR3: ASSVRTSGIQETQY

J: TRBJ1-1
V: TRBV7-6
D: NA
CDR3: ASSSRPMNTEAF

J: TRBJ2-2
V: TRBV24-1
D: NA
CDR3: ATSGTVLNTGELF

J: TRBJ2-4
V: TRBV2
D: NA
CDR3: AFSLGEAGTQY